Below are 10 T cell receptor beta chains sequenced from a single sample in a study of technical replicates of blood from several donors. Only in-frame clones appear in the TCRdb table, and some are missing; sequencing was by immunoSEQ multiplex PCR. The sample holds some 50,000 clones, approximately 94% seen once. Sequencing was done on a sample of T cells isolated from PBMCs. Receptor source: a human donor in good health.

The V call is TRBV7-6, the J call TRBJ2-7; weak D call: TRBD2 (6 bases). This CDR3 is built from 13 residues. Germline V CDR1 and CDR2: SGHVS, FNYEAQ. The V gene lost 2 bases and the J gene lost 5 bases, with 10 bases spanning the gap. This CDR3 reads CASSLPGADEQYF. As DNA, the CDR3 is TGTGCCAGCAGCTTACCGGGAGCCGACGAGCAGTACTTC. The full variable domain, completed using reference TRBV7-6 and TRBJ2-7, is GAGVSQSPRYKVTKRGQDVALRCDPISGHVSLYWYRQALGQGPEFLTYFNYEAQQDKSGLPNDRFSAERPEGSISTLTIQRTEQRDSAMYRCASSLPGADEQYFGPGTRLTVT.

This clone was detected only once. The CDR3 nucleotides read TGTGCCAGCAGCTTGGCGGGGGGGGTTTATGGCTACACCTTC. It codes for CASSLAGGVYGYTF. The chain carries TRBV5-6 and TRBJ1-2; a possible D gene is TRBD1 (5 bases). The CDR3 spans 14 residues. Germline V gene sequence: CDR1 SGHDT, CDR2 YYEEEE. Trimming pared 0 bases from V and 5 bases from J, leaving 11 bases between.

The chain carries TRBV5-1 and TRBJ1-1; TRBD1 might be the D (6 bases). CDR3 length: 17 residues. Germline CDR1 SGHRS, CDR2 YFSETQ. Trimming stripped 1 base from V and 4 bases from J, with 20 bases between. CDR3: CASSLSPLTGSVTEAFF. CDR3 bases: TGCGCCAGCAGCTTGTCCCCCCTGACAGGAAGTGTCACTGAAGCTTTCTTT.

The J gene is TRBJ1-5, the V gene TRBV28, with D possibly being TRBD1 (5 bases). V was trimmed by 4 bases and J by 7 bases, leaving 11 bases between them. Germline V gives CDR1 MDHEN, CDR2 SYDVKM. There are 13 residues in the CDR3. The CDR3 DNA follows: TGTGCCAGCAGTTGGGGCGCCGAGCAGCCCCAGCATTTT. This encodes CASSWGAEQPQHF.

This chain uses TRBV7-9 with TRBJ2-2; the D gene is possibly TRBD1 (5 bases). Germline-derived CDR1 and CDR2 are SEHNR and FQNEAQ (reference sequence). CDR3 length: 14 amino acids. Trimming removed 2 bases from V and 6 bases from J, with 10 bases in between. CDR3 residues: CASSLTGLSGELFF. The CDR3 region has the DNA TGTGCCAGCAGCTTAACAGGATTGTCCGGGGAGCTGTTTTTT.

The V and J genes are TRBV10-2 and TRBJ2-1; TRBD2 agrees at 10 bases. The CDR3 is 14 amino acids. Germline CDR1 WSHSY, CDR2 SAAADI. The V segment lost 6 bases and the J segment 8 bases; nucleotides outside the gene matches: 7. In DNA form, the CDR3 reads TGCGCCAGCAGGCAGCGGGAGGGCCCCTATGAGCAGTTCTTC. Amino acids: CASRQREGPYEQFF.

The CDR3 protein is CSVWDRNTEAFF. In nucleotides, the CDR3 is TGCAGCGTCTGGGACAGGAACACTGAAGCTTTCTTT. The gene calls are TRBV29-1 and TRBJ1-1, with 7 bases fitting TRBD1. The CDR3 runs to 12 residues. The junction had 2 bases not matched to a gene; V was cut back by 6 bases and J by 1 base. Germline CDR1 reads SQVTM; CDR2 reads ANQGSEA.

The chain has TRBV5-1 and TRBJ1-1, with D maybe TRBD1 (6 bases). V lost 0 bases to trimming and J lost 1 base, with 13 bases between them. The CDR3 contains 16 residues. The germline V gene has CDR1 SGHRS and CDR2 YFSETQ. In nucleotides, the CDR3 is TGCGCCAGCAGCTTGGCGAGGGGGAACCAGAACACTGAAGCTTTCTTT. This sequence encodes CASSLARGNQNTEAFF.

V is TRBV7-6 and J is TRBJ2-7; no definite D call. V was clipped by 5 bases and J by 0 bases, with 11 bases between them. Germline loops: CDR1 SGHVS, CDR2 FNYEAQ. The CDR3 totals 14 residues. The CDR3 nucleotides read TGTGCCAGCAGCCCCCCTGCTAGCTCCTACGAGCAGTACTTC. Its translation: CASSPPASSYEQYF.

This chain uses TRBV5-1 with TRBJ2-7, with D tentatively TRBD1 (5 bases). The CDR3 is made up of 14 amino acids. Germline CDR1 SGHRS, CDR2 YFSETQ. The V end was cut by 2 bases, the J end by 0 bases, with 9 bases between. In nucleotides, the CDR3 is TGCGCCAGCAGCTTAACAGGACCCTCCTACGAGCAGTACTTC. Translated: CASSLTGPSYEQYF.